Sequencing of this TCR beta chain was carried out in a study of blood T cell repertoires in COVID-19. Germline CDR1 is SGHRS and CDR2 is YFSETQ. The V and J ends lost 7 bases and 5 bases respectively, with 12 bases between them. The CDR3 spans 13 residues. The sample holds a few counts of this clone. The repertoire was sequenced with immunoSEQ multiplex PCR; TCRdb's copy has only in-frame clones and lacks some. Among 120,000 to 150,000 clones, over 75% were seen once, and the ten largest hold about 1.6%. Sequencing was performed on peripheral blood. This chain joins TRBV5-1 and TRBJ1-4; no clear D gene. The TCR sequence derives from a human donor in a cohort sampled during active COVID-19. CDR3 in amino acids: CASRGGSNEKLFF. The CDR3 nucleotides read TGCGCCAGCCGGGGAGGGAGCAATGAAAAACTGTTTTTT. The full variable domain, completed using reference TRBV5-1 and TRBJ1-4, is KAGVTQTPRYLIKTRGQQVTLSCSPISGHRSVSWYQQTPGQGLQFLFEYFSETQRNKGNFPGRFSGRQFSNSRSEMNVSTLELGDSALYLCASRGGSNEKLFFGSGTQLSVL.